The subject of this entry is one T cell receptor beta chain. These data come from a study of cytomegalovirus exposure and HLA in healthy donors. Losses at the gene ends were 7 bases for V and 6 bases for J; bases not matched to a gene: 8. There are 13 residues in the CDR3. The V gene's germline CDR1 is ENHRY and CDR2 SYGVKD. The PCR was carried out with 60 Vbeta primers and 13 Jbeta primers. Clones were sequenced by immunoSEQ multiplex PCR, and TCRdb holds only the in-frame ones, with some missing. The top ten clones hold roughly 6.7% of a sample with about 160,000 clones, about four fifths of them seen once.

This TCR was sampled from a man in his forties or fifties in good health and CMV-seropositive. V is TRBV10-3 and J is TRBJ2-7; TRBD2 aligns across 8 bases. Sequenced input: PBMCs. Here the CDR3 reads CAITPGLGAEQYF. The CDR3 DNA is TGTGCCATCACGCCGGGACTAGGTGCCGAGCAGTACTTC.